The TCR beta chain under discussion was sequenced for a study of cytotoxic CD8 clonotypes in ibrutinib-treated CLL. Study-wide background: Across the patients, some eleven were relapsed/refractory, some 14 treatment-naive and 17 to 18 IGHV unmutated. A mean of approximately 260,000 productive templates and approximately 100,000 productive rearrangements was obtained per sample.

Here immunoSEQ multiplex PCR was the method, and the copy in TCRdb shows in-frame clones only, minus some. The repertoire holds about 250,000 clones, with roughly 70% as singletons. J lost 0 bases, V lost 5 bases, and 11 bases had no gene match. The germline V gene encodes CDR1 SGHAT and CDR2 FQNNGV. The CDR3 spans 17 residues. Concerning this clone itself: Its antigen is currently unknown.

Cryopreserved PBMCs yielded approximately 2 micrograms of genomic DNA for TCR beta libraries. Overall study results and limits: An increase in clonality occurred at ibrutinib response, followed by a return toward baseline at progression.

The sequence derives from a human donor with chronic lymphocytic leukemia. The chain combines TRBV11-2 with TRBJ1-1; 8 nucleotides match TRBD1. Sequenced material: PBMCs, taken after 24 months of ibrutinib treatment. The CDR3 sequence: CASSGPLRTGLNTEAFF. Written as DNA, the CDR3 is TGTGCCAGCAGCGGTCCCTTAAGGACAGGGTTGAACACTGAAGCTTTCTTT.